This T cell receptor (beta chain) was observed in a study of shared clonotypes between healthy human individuals. Findings and caveats of the study: Relative to clonotypes present in all four donors, those not shared had lower generation probabilities. Rarefaction curves obtained for sorted subsets showed sequencing incomplete despite large depth.

The CDR3 length is 15 residues. Germline V gene sequence: CDR1 SGHRS, CDR2 YFSETQ. V dropped 1 base and J dropped 5 bases, with 15 bases sitting between them. Here immunoSEQ multiplex PCR was the method, and the copy in TCRdb shows in-frame clones only, minus some. The sample lists roughly 2.2 million clones, more than 85% seen once, with 0.35% to 0.5% in the top ten. Regarding this clone: Its antigen is not known.

The V gene is TRBV5-1, the J gene TRBJ2-5, with D maybe TRBD2 (6 bases). The receptor was derived from a man aged 18 to 35 in good health. Some clones in this sample may be carry-over from other donors' samples. The sequenced material came from naive CD4+ T cells from PBMCs. Noted subset: CD45RA+ positively selected. Written as DNA, the CDR3 is TGCGCCAGCAGCTTGTCTAGCGCCAGTGGGGAGACCCAGTACTTC. Translation: CASSLSSASGETQYF. Full variable domain (outside the CDR3, taken from reference TRBV5-1 and TRBJ2-5): KAGVTQTPRYLIKTRGQQVTLSCSPISGHRSVSWYQQTPGQGLQFLFEYFSETQRNKGNFPGRFSGRQFSNSRSEMNVSTLELGDSALYLCASSLSSASGETQYFGPGTRLLVL.